The 27 T cell receptor beta chains listed next were all sequenced from one sample in a study of blood T cell repertoires in COVID-19. Libraries were prepared by immunoSEQ multiplex PCR; TCRdb keeps only in-frame clonotypes and omits some of them. This sample has approximately 230,000 clones, with just over 85% found just once. Sequenced sample: PBMCs or T cells enriched from blood (not recorded which). The source is a woman aged 45 to 65 with acute COVID-19.

The chain has TRBV29-1 and TRBJ1-1, with D perhaps TRBD1 (5 bases). Trimming removed 8 bases at V and 3 bases at J, with 13 bases between. Germline V gene sequence: CDR1 SQVTM, CDR2 ANQGSEA. The CDR3 sequence is 12 residues long. CDR3 DNA sequence: TGCAGCTCAAAAGTAGGGGACACTGAAGCTTTCTTT. It yields the protein CSSKVGDTEAFF.

This chain links TRBV9 with TRBJ2-7, with 11 bases identical to TRBD1. Per the germline V gene, CDR1 is SGDLS and CDR2 is YYNGEE. CDR3 length: 17 amino acids. Losses at the gene ends were 0 bases for V and 6 bases for J; bases not matched to a gene: 11. The CDR3: CASSVAPGQGVRGEQYF. CDR3 nucleotide sequence: TGTGCCAGCAGCGTAGCTCCGGGACAGGGGGTAAGGGGCGAGCAGTACTTC.

A single count supports this clone. The V gene is TRBV9, the J gene TRBJ2-7, with a weak D call TRBD1 (5 bases). The CDR3 covers 13 residues. Trimming stripped 2 bases from V and 1 base from J, with 7 bases between. Germline V gene sequence: CDR1 SGDLS, CDR2 YYNGEE. The CDR3 loop reads CASSVQGSYEQYF. CDR3 in DNA: TGTGCCAGCAGCGTCCAGGGTTCCTACGAGCAGTACTTC.

For this clone: Different DNA sequences within this sample yield the same CDR3. This chain connects TRBV27 to TRBJ2-2; D is uncertain. The germline CDR1 and CDR2 sequences are MNHEY and SMNVEV (reference sequence). V dropped 5 bases and J dropped 8 bases, with 9 bases sitting between them. The CDR3 covers 12 residues. The CDR3 DNA sequence: TGTGCCAGCAGTCCCTTAACAGGGGAGCTGTTTTTT. It encodes CASSPLTGELFF.

This chain joins TRBV6-5 and TRBJ1-6, with 7 nucleotides matching TRBD1. Germline loops: CDR1 MNHEY, CDR2 SVGAGI. V shed 2 bases and J 3 bases; nucleotides not matched to a gene: 4. This CDR3 has 16 amino acids. The CDR3 DNA follows: TGTGCCAGCAGTTACGAGACAGGGCACTATAATTCACCCCTCCACTTT. It specifies CASSYETGHYNSPLHF.

The chain carries TRBV7-9 and TRBJ2-7; no definite D call. Trimming left V 4 bases short and J 0 bases short, with 13 bases between. Germline values: CDR1 SEHNR, CDR2 FQNEAQ (reference sequence). The CDR3 runs to 15 residues. The CDR3 loop is CASSSGRPDSYEQYF. CDR3 sequence (DNA): TGTGCCAGCAGCTCGGGTAGACCGGACTCCTACGAGCAGTACTTC.

V gene TRBV30 combines with J gene TRBJ1-2; 7 bases are shared with TRBD1. Germline V gene sequence: CDR1 GTSNPN, CDR2 SVGIG (reference sequence). Trimming removed 3 bases from V and 2 bases from J; junction bases left unmatched: 6. The CDR3 spans 14 residues. The CDR3 reads CAWSNPTGNYGYTF. The CDR3 DNA reads as TGTGCCTGGAGCAACCCGACAGGGAACTATGGCTACACCTTC. Full variable domain (rest looked up from reference TRBV30 and TRBJ1-2): SQTIHQWPATLVQPVGSPLSLECTVEGTSNPNLYWYRQAAGRGLQLLFYSVGIGQISSEVPQNLSASRPQDRQFILSSKKLLLSDSGFYLCAWSNPTGNYGYTFGSGTRLTVV.

The genes are TRBV28 and TRBJ1-6, with 9 bases fitting TRBD1. With V trimmed by 10 bases and J by 3 bases, 4 bases remained unmatched. Germline loops: CDR1 MDHEN, CDR2 SYDVKM. The CDR3 has 14 amino acids. CDR3 bases: TGTGCCACCAGACAGGGGGGCTATAATTCACCCCTCCACTTT. It encodes CATRQGGYNSPLHF.

V gene TRBV9 combines with J gene TRBJ2-7, with TRBD2 matching over 8 bases. Trimming removed 0 bases from V and 4 bases from J; junction bases left unmatched: 6. The CDR3 has 15 amino acids. Germline V lookup: CDR1 SGDLS, CDR2 YYNGEE. The CDR3 region is CASSVGGSGIYEQYF. CDR3 in DNA: TGTGCCAGCAGCGTAGGTGGTAGCGGGATTTACGAGCAGTACTTC.

This rearrangement joins TRBV6-2 or TRBV6-3 to TRBJ2-1; D is possibly TRBD2 (5 bases). The germline gives CDR1 MNHEY, CDR2 SVGEGT. V was cut by 9 bases and J by 1 base, with 10 bases left in between. The CDR3 contains 13 residues. CDR3 sequence: CASSELSYNEQFF. CDR3 bases: TGTGCCAGTAGCGAGCTATCCTACAATGAGCAGTTCTTC.

This clone was counted only a few times. V and J are TRBV7-2 and TRBJ2-1, with a possible D match to TRBD2 (7 bases). The ends were cut back, 5 bases at V and 8 bases at J, with 16 bases in the middle. The CDR3 loop spans 14 amino acids. Per germline, CDR1 SGHTA and CDR2 FQGNSA. CDR3 amino acids: CASSPRGGVDEQFF. The CDR3 DNA sequence: TGTGCCAGCAGCCCCAGAGGGGGGGTGGATGAGCAGTTCTTC.

The chain employs TRBV6-5 and TRBJ1-5; 10 nucleotides align to TRBD1. The V segment lost 6 bases and the J segment 5 bases; nucleotides outside the gene matches: 7. CDR1 and CDR2 (germline): MNHEY, SVGAGI. There are 15 residues in the CDR3. The CDR3 reads CASSRTGTGDQPQHF. The CDR3 DNA follows: TGTGCCAGCAGCCGTACCGGGACAGGGGATCAGCCCCAGCATTTT.

This chain joins TRBV28 and TRBJ2-1; D unresolved. V lost 8 bases and J lost 0, with 17 bases in between. The V gene's germline CDR1 is MDHEN and CDR2 SYDVKM. The CDR3 is 16 amino acids. Here the CDR3 reads CASGPVFRSSYNEQFF. CDR3 nucleotide sequence: TGTGCCAGCGGTCCGGTTTTTAGAAGCTCCTACAATGAGCAGTTCTTC.

CDR3 bases: TGTGCCAGCGGCCGACTAGTGGTGGAGACCCAGTACTTC. It codes for CASGRLVVETQYF. The J gene is TRBJ2-5, the V gene TRBV6-2 or TRBV6-3; perhaps TRBD2 as D (6 bases). Looked up from germline, CDR1 is MNHEY and CDR2 is SVGEGT. V dropped 8 bases and J dropped 5 bases, with 15 bases sitting between them. This CDR3 is 13 amino acids long.

This chain joins TRBV4-2 and TRBJ2-1; 10 positions agree with TRBD2. The V gene end was trimmed by 4 bases and the J gene end by 8 bases; junction bases not matched to a gene: 11. The CDR3 loop spans 16 amino acids. Germline CDR1 is LGHNA and CDR2 is YNFKEQ. The CDR3 region is CASSLMLAGAFHEQFF. The DNA of the CDR3 is TGTGCCAGCAGCCTTATGCTAGCGGGAGCTTTTCATGAGCAGTTCTTC.

The V and J genes are TRBV7-6 and TRBJ1-2, with 8 bases identical to TRBD1. This CDR3 has 16 residues. The germline CDR1 and CDR2 sequences are SGHVS and FNYEAQ. The J segment lost 1 base and the V segment lost 5 bases, leaving 9 bases of the junction unmatched. The CDR3 loop is CASSPGTGGHNYGYTF. The CDR3 bases are TGTGCCAGCAGCCCCGGGACAGGCGGACATAACTATGGCTACACCTTC. Variable domain in full (rest from reference TRBV7-6 and TRBJ1-2): GAGVSQSPRYKVTKRGQDVALRCDPISGHVSLYWYRQALGQGPEFLTYFNYEAQQDKSGLPNDRFSAERPEGSISTLTIQRTEQRDSAMYRCASSPGTGGHNYGYTFGSGTRLTVV.

The rearrangement joins TRBV19 to TRBJ2-3, with 12 bases that match TRBD2. The germline V gene has CDR1 LNHDA and CDR2 SQIVND (reference sequence). V trimming: 5 bases; J trimming: 4 bases; junction bases outside the gene matches: 1. CDR3 length equals 14 residues. The CDR3 sequence is CASSLAGGPDTQYF. The CDR3 DNA reads as TGTGCCAGTAGTCTAGCGGGAGGGCCAGATACGCAGTATTTT.

This clone has a single count. This chain uses TRBV7-6 with TRBJ1-3; TRBD1 matches at 7 bases. The CDR3 totals 16 residues. J gave up 7 bases and V 4 bases, and 13 bases lay outside the gene matches. Germline CDR1 and CDR2: SGHVS and FNYEAQ. CDR3 sequence reads: CASSSMTGTILNTIYF. The CDR3 DNA sequence: TGTGCCAGCAGCTCTATGACAGGGACCATTTTGAACACCATATATTTT.

This chain joins TRBV10-3 and TRBJ1-2; D is possibly TRBD1 (6 bases). Germline V gene data show CDR1 as ENHRY and CDR2 as SYGVKD. Between the trimmed V and J ends, which lost 8 bases and 2 bases, there was a span of 12 bases. The CDR3 is 13 residues long. Written as DNA, the CDR3 is TGTGCCATCCGGGACACCCGAAACTATGGCTACACCTTC. Translation gives CAIRDTRNYGYTF.

The chain uses TRBV6-2 or TRBV6-3 and TRBJ1-1; D is perhaps TRBD1 (6 bases). Germline V CDR1 and CDR2: MNHEY, SVGEGT. V lost 4 bases and J 1 base, leaving 10 bases between the germline ends. There are 14 residues in the CDR3. The CDR3 DNA reads as TGTGCCAGCAGTTTCGGCAGGGGGAACACTGAAGCTTTCTTT. Protein: CASSFGRGNTEAFF.

The chain combines TRBV6-5 with TRBJ1-2, with D perhaps matching TRBD1 (6 bases). The germline V gene encodes CDR1 MNHEY and CDR2 SVGAGI. Trimming cost V 6 bases and J 4 bases, with 15 bases left between them. This CDR3 has 14 residues. Here the CDR3 DNA reads TGTGCCAGCAGCCCCGGGACAACGACCTATGGCTACACCTTC. Its translation is CASSPGTTTYGYTF.

The J gene is TRBJ2-7, the V gene TRBV18; 9 bases are shared with TRBD1. Germline CDR1 is KGHSH and CDR2 is LQKENI. There are 14 residues in the CDR3. Germline trimming cut 2 bases from V and 7 bases from J; bases unmatched to any gene: 6. In DNA form, the CDR3 reads TGTGCCAGCTCACCAGGACAGGGGCATCGGGAGCAGTACTTC. It yields the protein CASSPGQGHREQYF.

The V call is TRBV7-2, the J call TRBJ1-2; 8 bases are shared with TRBD1. Germline loops: CDR1 SGHTA, CDR2 FQGNSA. The CDR3 totals 18 residues. Trimming removed 3 bases from V and 3 bases from J; junction bases left unmatched: 15. The CDR3 DNA sequence: TGTGCCAGCAGCTTCGGGTCGGCGTTCCCAGGGGGCGACTATGGCTACACCTTC. Protein product: CASSFGSAFPGGDYGYTF.

The V gene is TRBV5-1, the J gene TRBJ2-1, with 11 bases lining up with TRBD2. The germline gives CDR1 SGHRS, CDR2 YFSETQ. The CDR3 contains 15 residues. V gave up 3 bases and J gave up 7 bases; unmatched junction bases: 6. CDR3: CASSYSGRAENEQFF. Written as DNA, the CDR3 is TGCGCCAGCAGCTATAGCGGGAGGGCAGAGAATGAGCAGTTCTTC. Full variable domain (outside the CDR3, taken from reference TRBV5-1 and TRBJ2-1): KAGVTQTPRYLIKTRGQQVTLSCSPISGHRSVSWYQQTPGQGLQFLFEYFSETQRNKGNFPGRFSGRQFSNSRSEMNVSTLELGDSALYLCASSYSGRAENEQFFGPGTRLTVL.

The rearrangement uses TRBV18 and TRBJ1-1, with D unclear. Germline V CDR1 and CDR2: KGHSH, LQKENI. The CDR3 has 15 amino acids. Deletions cut 2 bases from V and 0 bases from J, with 10 bases between. Here the CDR3 reads CASSPGQIMNTEAFF. The CDR3 nucleotides read TGTGCCAGCTCACCAGGCCAGATCATGAACACTGAAGCTTTCTTT. Full variable domain (rest looked up from reference TRBV18 and TRBJ1-1): NAGVMQNPRHLVRRRGQEARLRCSPMKGHSHVYWYRQLPEEGLKFMVYLQKENIIDESGMPKERFSAEFPKEGPSILRIQQVVRGDSAAYFCASSPGQIMNTEAFFGQGTRLTVV.

The chain couples TRBV5-1 to TRBJ2-5; D ambiguous. V was shortened by 0 bases and J by 5 bases, with 14 bases between the two germline ends. There are 15 residues in the CDR3. CDR1 and CDR2 (germline): SGHRS, YFSETQ. The CDR3 nucleotides are TGCGCCAGCAGCTTGGCAGGATCCCCCAGGGAGACCCAGTACTTC. It is translated as CASSLAGSPRETQYF. The full variable domain, its missing parts supplied by reference TRBV5-1 and TRBJ2-5, is KAGVTQTPRYLIKTRGQQVTLSCSPISGHRSVSWYQQTPGQGLQFLFEYFSETQRNKGNFPGRFSGRQFSNSRSEMNVSTLELGDSALYLCASSLAGSPRETQYFGPGTRLLVL.

The chain couples TRBV27 to TRBJ1-1; possibly TRBD1 for D (5 bases). The CDR3 runs 13 residues. V was pared by 7 bases and J by 5 bases, with 14 bases between. Germline V gene data show CDR1 as MNHEY and CDR2 as SMNVEV (reference sequence). The CDR3 DNA reads as TGTGCCAGCACCCCATTAAGGGGTACTGAAGCTTTCTTT. It translates to CASTPLRGTEAFF.